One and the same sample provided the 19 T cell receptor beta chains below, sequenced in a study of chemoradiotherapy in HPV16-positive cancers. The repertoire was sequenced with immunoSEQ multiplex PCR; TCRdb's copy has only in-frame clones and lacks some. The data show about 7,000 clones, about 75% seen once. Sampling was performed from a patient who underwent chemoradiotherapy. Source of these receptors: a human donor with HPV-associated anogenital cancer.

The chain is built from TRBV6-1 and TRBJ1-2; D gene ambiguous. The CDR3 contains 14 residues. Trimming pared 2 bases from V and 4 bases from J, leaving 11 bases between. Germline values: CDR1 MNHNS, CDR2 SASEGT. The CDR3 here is CASSEFIRIYGYTF. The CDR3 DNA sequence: TGTGCCAGCAGTGAATTCATCCGAATCTATGGCTACACCTTC.

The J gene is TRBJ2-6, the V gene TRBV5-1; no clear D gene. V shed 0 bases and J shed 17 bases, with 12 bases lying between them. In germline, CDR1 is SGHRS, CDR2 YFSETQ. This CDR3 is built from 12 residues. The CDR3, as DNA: TGCGCCAGCAGCTTGGGAGTGCCCCCTATGACTTTC. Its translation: CASSLGVPPMTF.

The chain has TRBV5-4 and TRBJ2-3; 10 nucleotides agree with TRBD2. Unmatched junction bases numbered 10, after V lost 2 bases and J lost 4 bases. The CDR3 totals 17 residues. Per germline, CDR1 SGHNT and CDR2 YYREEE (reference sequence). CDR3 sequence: CASSFGTSATWADTQYF. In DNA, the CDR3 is TGTGCCAGCAGCTTCGGGACTAGCGCCACTTGGGCAGATACGCAGTATTTT.

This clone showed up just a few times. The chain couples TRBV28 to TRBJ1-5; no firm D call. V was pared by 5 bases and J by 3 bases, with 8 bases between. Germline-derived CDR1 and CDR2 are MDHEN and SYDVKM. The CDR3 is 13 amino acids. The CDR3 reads CASSPRVNQPQHF. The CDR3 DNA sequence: TGTGCCAGCAGTCCGCGGGTCAATCAGCCCCAGCATTTT.

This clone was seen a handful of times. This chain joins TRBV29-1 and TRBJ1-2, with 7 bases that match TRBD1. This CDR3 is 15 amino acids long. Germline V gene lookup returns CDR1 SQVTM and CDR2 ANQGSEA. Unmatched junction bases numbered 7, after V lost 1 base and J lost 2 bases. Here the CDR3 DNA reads TGCAGCGTTGAAGCACAGGGGTTGGGGAACTATGGCTACACCTTC. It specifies CSVEAQGLGNYGYTF.

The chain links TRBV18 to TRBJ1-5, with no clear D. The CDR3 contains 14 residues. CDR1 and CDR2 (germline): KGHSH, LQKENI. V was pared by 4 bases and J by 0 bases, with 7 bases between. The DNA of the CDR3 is TGTGCCAGCTCACGGGGATATAGCAATCAGCCCCAGCATTTT. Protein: CASSRGYSNQPQHF.

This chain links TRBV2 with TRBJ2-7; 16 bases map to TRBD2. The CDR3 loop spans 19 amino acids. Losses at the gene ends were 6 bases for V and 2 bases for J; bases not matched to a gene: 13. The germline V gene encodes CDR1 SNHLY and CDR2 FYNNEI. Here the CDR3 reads CASSPLPGLAGGPAYEQYF. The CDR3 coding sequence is TGTGCCAGCAGCCCTCTTCCGGGACTAGCGGGAGGGCCGGCCTACGAGCAGTACTTC.

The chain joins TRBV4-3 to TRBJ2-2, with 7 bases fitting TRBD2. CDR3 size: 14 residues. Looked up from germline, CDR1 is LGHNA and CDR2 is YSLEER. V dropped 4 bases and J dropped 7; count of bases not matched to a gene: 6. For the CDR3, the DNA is TGCGCCAGCAGCCGGGCGGGAGCGGTCGGGGAGCTGTTTTTT. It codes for CASSRAGAVGELFF.

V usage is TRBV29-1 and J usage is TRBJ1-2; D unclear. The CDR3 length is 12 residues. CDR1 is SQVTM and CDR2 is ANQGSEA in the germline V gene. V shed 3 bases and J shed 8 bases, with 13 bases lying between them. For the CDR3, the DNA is TGCAGCGTTGATGCGACGAAAGGCGGCTACACCTTC. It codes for CSVDATKGGYTF.

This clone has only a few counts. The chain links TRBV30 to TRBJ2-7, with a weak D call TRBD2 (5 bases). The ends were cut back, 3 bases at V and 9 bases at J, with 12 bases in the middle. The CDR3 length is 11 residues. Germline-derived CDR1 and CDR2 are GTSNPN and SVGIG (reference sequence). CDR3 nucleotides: TGTGCCTGGAGATTCGACGAGGGGCAGTACTTC. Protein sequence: CAWRFDEGQYF.

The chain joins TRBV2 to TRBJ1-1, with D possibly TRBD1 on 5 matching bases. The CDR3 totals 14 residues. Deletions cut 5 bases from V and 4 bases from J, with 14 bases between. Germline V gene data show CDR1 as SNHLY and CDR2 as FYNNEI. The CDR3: CASSLGRWGTEAFF. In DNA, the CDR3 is TGTGCCAGCAGTCTGGGACGTTGGGGCACTGAAGCTTTCTTT.

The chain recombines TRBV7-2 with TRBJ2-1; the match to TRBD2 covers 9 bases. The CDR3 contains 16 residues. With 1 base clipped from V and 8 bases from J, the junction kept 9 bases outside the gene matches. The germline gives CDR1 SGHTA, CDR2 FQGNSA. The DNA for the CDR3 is TGTGCCAGCAGCTTAGGGGCGGGAGGGCCTATCGATGAGCAGTTCTTC. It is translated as CASSLGAGGPIDEQFF.

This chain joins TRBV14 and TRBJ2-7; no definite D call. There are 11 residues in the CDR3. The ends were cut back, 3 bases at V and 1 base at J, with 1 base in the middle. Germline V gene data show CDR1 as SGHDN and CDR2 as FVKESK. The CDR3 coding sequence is TGTGCCAGCAGCCAGTCCTACGAGCAGTACTTC. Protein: CASSQSYEQYF.

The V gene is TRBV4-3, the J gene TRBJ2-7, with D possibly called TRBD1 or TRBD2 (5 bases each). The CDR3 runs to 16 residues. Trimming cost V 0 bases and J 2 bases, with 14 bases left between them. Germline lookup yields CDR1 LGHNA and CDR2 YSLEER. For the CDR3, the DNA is TGCGCCAGCAGCCAAGATCGGGTGGGACGCACCTACGAGCAGTACTTC. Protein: CASSQDRVGRTYEQYF.

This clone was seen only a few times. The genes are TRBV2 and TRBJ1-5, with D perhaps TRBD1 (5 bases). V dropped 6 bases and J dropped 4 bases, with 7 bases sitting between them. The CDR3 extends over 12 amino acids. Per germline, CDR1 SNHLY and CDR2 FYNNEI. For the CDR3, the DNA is TGTGCCAGCAGGGGGGGGAATCAGCCCCAGCATTTT. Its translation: CASRGGNQPQHF.

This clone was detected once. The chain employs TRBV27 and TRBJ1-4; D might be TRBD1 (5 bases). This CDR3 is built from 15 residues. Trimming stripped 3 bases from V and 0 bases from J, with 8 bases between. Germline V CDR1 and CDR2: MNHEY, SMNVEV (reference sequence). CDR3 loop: CASSFGGATNEKLFF. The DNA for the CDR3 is TGTGCCAGCAGTTTTGGGGGTGCAACTAATGAAAAACTGTTTTTT. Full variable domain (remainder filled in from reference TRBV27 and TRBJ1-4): EAQVTQNPRYLITVTGKKLTVTCSQNMNHEYMSWYRQDPGLGLRQIYYSMNVEVTDKGDVPEGYKVSRKEKRNFPLILESPSPNQTSLYFCASSFGGATNEKLFFGSGTQLSVL.

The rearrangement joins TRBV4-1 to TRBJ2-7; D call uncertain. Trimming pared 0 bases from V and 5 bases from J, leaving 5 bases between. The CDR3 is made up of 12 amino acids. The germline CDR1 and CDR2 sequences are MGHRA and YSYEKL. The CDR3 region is CASSQDSHEQYF. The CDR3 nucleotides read TGCGCCAGCAGCCAAGATTCTCACGAGCAGTACTTC.

CDR3 bases: TGTGCCAGCAGCTTAGGTCTGCGGGACAGGGGGCTCGGTAATGAAAAACTGTTTTTT. This sequence encodes CASSLGLRDRGLGNEKLFF. The genes are TRBV5-4 and TRBJ1-4, with TRBD1 matching 12 bases. V was clipped by 2 bases and J by 4 bases; unmatched bases: 12. This CDR3 region has 19 residues. CDR1 SGHNT and CDR2 YYREEE come from the germline V gene (reference sequence). Using reference TRBV5-4 and TRBJ1-4 for the parts outside the CDR3, the full variable domain is ETGVTQSPTHLIKTRGQQVTLRCSSQSGHNTVSWYQQALGQGPQFIFQYYREEENGRGNFPPRFSGLQFPNYSSELNVNALELDDSALYLCASSLGLRDRGLGNEKLFFGSGTQLSVL.

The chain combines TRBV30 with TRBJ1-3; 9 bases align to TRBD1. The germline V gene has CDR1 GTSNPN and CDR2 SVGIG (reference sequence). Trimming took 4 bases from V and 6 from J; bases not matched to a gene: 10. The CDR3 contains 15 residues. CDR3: CAWTLGDREKNTIYF. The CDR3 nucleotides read TGTGCCTGGACTCTGGGGGACAGGGAGAAAAACACCATATATTTT.